Each of the 19 T cell receptor beta chains below was sequenced from the same sample in a study of T cell repertoires in cytomegalovirus infection. Each CDR3 protein is one row after TCRdb ran MiXCR on the reads. The sample records about 140,000 distinct CDR3 sequences, 5.5% to 7% being singletons. The sequenced sample consisted of PBMCs. The source is a human donor in good health (CMV status not recorded). Some clones in this sample may be carry-over from other donors' samples.

This clonotype was picked up many times. The chain has TRBV6-6 and TRBJ2-5; 11 positions match TRBD2. The CDR3 consists of 17 residues. The ends lost 2 bases at V and 5 bases at J; junction bases unmatched: 10. Germline V gene sequence: CDR1 MNHNY, CDR2 SVGAGI (reference sequence). This CDR3 reads CASSYDLAGGRGETQYF. CDR3 sequence (DNA): TGTGCCAGCAGTTACGACTTAGCGGGGGGGCGGGGTGAGACCCAGTACTTC.

This clonotype has at least ten counts. The chain joins TRBV7-2 to TRBJ1-3; unclear D gene. This CDR3 has 17 amino acids. V gave up 0 bases and J gave up 8 bases, with 20 bases separating them. Germline V CDR1 and CDR2: SGHTA, FQGNSA. CDR3 protein: CASSLAPRDMVEDTIYF. CDR3 in DNA: TGTGCCAGCAGCTTAGCCCCCCGAGATATGGTTGAGGACACCATATATTTT.

This clonotype was seen ten or more times. The chain links TRBV7-2 to TRBJ1-5; tentative D call: TRBD1 (5 bases). The germline gives CDR1 SGHTA, CDR2 FQGNSA. Trimming removed 5 bases at V and 0 bases at J, with 14 bases between. The CDR3 loop spans 16 amino acids. The CDR3 protein is CASSLTTDYSNQPQHF. The CDR3 nucleotides are TGTGCCAGCAGCCTTACGACAGATTATAGCAATCAGCCCCAGCATTTT. Filled out from reference TRBV7-2 and TRBJ1-5, the complete variable domain reads GAGVSQSPSNKVTEKGKDVELRCDPISGHTALYWYRQSLGQGLEFLIYFQGNSAPDKSGLPSDRFSAERTGGSVSTLTIQRTQQEDSAVYLCASSLTTDYSNQPQHFGDGTRLSIL.

In its sample, this clonotype was seen many times. This chain links TRBV5-4 with TRBJ2-7, with 8 positions matching TRBD2. Germline lookup yields CDR1 SGHNT and CDR2 YYREEE (reference sequence). CDR3 length: 14 amino acids. With 2 bases clipped from V and 4 bases from J, the junction kept 5 bases outside the gene matches. The CDR3 nucleotides are TGTGCCAGCAGCTTCGGCGGGGGGTCTTACGAGCAGTACTTC. It encodes CASSFGGGSYEQYF.

The chain carries TRBV29-1 and TRBJ1-2; maybe TRBD1 (5 bases). Germline V gene data show CDR1 as SQVTM and CDR2 as ANQGSEA. V lost 4 bases to trimming and J lost 0 bases, with 12 bases between them. CDR3 size: 14 residues. The CDR3 is CSVGGRVANYGYTF. CDR3 DNA sequence: TGCAGCGTTGGGGGGAGAGTAGCTAACTATGGCTACACCTTC.

This clonotype was seen repeatedly, ten times or more. V is TRBV7-2 and J is TRBJ1-1; D uncertain. This CDR3 spans 15 amino acids. Looked up from germline, CDR1 is SGHTA and CDR2 is FQGNSA. V dropped 2 bases and J dropped 5 bases, with 15 bases sitting between them. This CDR3 reads CASSLSFTGGTEAFF. The CDR3 DNA follows: TGTGCCAGCAGCTTATCGTTTACGGGTGGGACTGAAGCTTTCTTT.

Ten or more counts support this clonotype. The chain joins TRBV29-1 to TRBJ1-1, with TRBD1 as a possible D gene (5 bases). Trimming shortened V by 4 bases and J by 0 bases, and 6 bases separated the two germline ends. CDR1 is SQVTM, CDR2 ANQGSEA, per germline. CDR3 length equals 12 residues. CDR3 bases: TGCAGCGTTGGACAGATGAACACTGAAGCTTTCTTT. It is translated as CSVGQMNTEAFF.

This clonotype was detected ten times or more. The CDR3 DNA sequence: TGTGCCAGCAGCCCACAGGGGTTCACCTACAATGAGCAGTTCTTC. This codes for CASSPQGFTYNEQFF. This sequence joins TRBV3-1 and TRBJ2-1, with 7 positions matching TRBD1. J was trimmed by 2 bases and V by 4 bases; bases with no gene match: 5. Germline V gene lookup returns CDR1 LGHDT and CDR2 YNNKEL (reference sequence). CDR3 length: 15 residues.

This clonotype was recorded at least ten times. V and J are TRBV7-2 and TRBJ2-7; 10 positions match TRBD1. The germline V gene has CDR1 SGHTA and CDR2 FQGNSA. The J segment lost 5 bases and the V segment lost 2 bases, leaving 9 bases of the junction unmatched. The CDR3 totals 16 residues. The CDR3 nucleotides read TGTGCCAGCAGCTTAAGCCCACGACAGGGGGCGGACGAGCAGTACTTC. Translated, it gives CASSLSPRQGADEQYF. Variable domain in full (rest from reference TRBV7-2 and TRBJ2-7): GAGVSQSPSNKVTEKGKDVELRCDPISGHTALYWYRQSLGQGLEFLIYFQGNSAPDKSGLPSDRFSAERTGGSVSTLTIQRTQQEDSAVYLCASSLSPRQGADEQYFGPGTRLTVT.

In this sample, this clonotype turned up many times. The J gene is TRBJ2-7, the V gene TRBV7-2; possibly TRBD1 or TRBD2 for D (5 bases each). CDR3 length: 15 amino acids. The V and J ends lost 3 bases and 0 bases respectively, with 12 bases between them. Germline loops: CDR1 SGHTA, CDR2 FQGNSA. As DNA, the CDR3 is TGTGCCAGCAGCTTCTCCGGGGCCCCCTCCTACGAGCAGTACTTC. Amino acids: CASSFSGAPSYEQYF.

This clonotype was counted many times. This chain's CDR3 is CASSLAKLGWEQYF. Here the CDR3 DNA reads TGTGCCAGCAGCTTAGCTAAGCTCGGGTGGGAGCAGTACTTC. V gene TRBV7-2 combines with J gene TRBJ2-7; D remains ambiguous. Per germline, CDR1 SGHTA and CDR2 FQGNSA. The CDR3 extends over 14 amino acids. V lost 0 bases and J lost 7, with 13 bases in between.

This clonotype came up many times. The genes are TRBV11-1 and TRBJ1-1, with D possibly being TRBD1 (5 bases). The CDR3 consists of 15 residues. CDR1 and CDR2 from the germline V gene are SGHAT and FQDESV (reference sequence). The V end lost 1 base, the J end lost 5 bases, and 14 bases lay between the germline ends. CDR3 bases: TGTGCCAGCAGCTTAGACCCCAGGGAACGGACTGAAGCTTTCTTT. It codes for CASSLDPRERTEAFF.

This clonotype was seen repeatedly, ten times or more. This chain connects TRBV7-3 to TRBJ2-2, with D perhaps TRBD1 (6 bases). The CDR3 contains 15 residues. Trimming cost V 0 bases and J 7 bases, with 12 bases left between them. Germline V gene lookup returns CDR1 SGHTA and CDR2 FQGTGA. The CDR3 region is CASSLTPQGGGELFF. The CDR3 bases are TGTGCCAGCAGCTTAACGCCACAGGGTGGCGGGGAGCTGTTTTTT. The full variable domain, completed using reference TRBV7-3 and TRBJ2-2, is GAGVSQTPSNKVTEKGKYVELRCDPISGHTALYWYRQSLGQGPEFLIYFQGTGAADDSGLPNDRFFAVRPEGSVSTLKIQRTERGDSAVYLCASSLTPQGGGELFFGEGSRLTVL.

This clonotype came up many times. The chain is built from TRBV7-3 and TRBJ1-2; 11 nucleotides agree with TRBD1. V lost 5 bases to trimming and J lost 5 bases; unmatched junction nucleotides: 7. The CDR3 extends over 15 amino acids. From germline, CDR1 is SGHTA and CDR2 FQGTGA. This CDR3 is CASSPDRGLGYGYTF. For the CDR3, the DNA is TGTGCCAGCAGCCCGGACAGGGGGCTGGGTTATGGCTACACCTTC.

This clonotype was seen many times. The CDR3 region has the DNA TGCAGTGCGATGGGACAAATTAGCAATCAGCCCCAGCATTTT. This codes for CSAMGQISNQPQHF. The V gene is TRBV20-1, the J gene TRBJ1-5; perhaps TRBD1 as D (6 bases). The CDR3 runs 14 residues. Germline V lookup: CDR1 DFQATT, CDR2 SNEGSKA (reference sequence). The germline V and J ends were trimmed by 6 bases and 0 bases, with 12 bases remaining between them.

At least ten counts were recorded for this clonotype. The gene calls are TRBV19 and TRBJ2-3; 9 nucleotides match TRBD2. CDR1 LNHDA and CDR2 SQIVND come from the germline V gene (reference sequence). The CDR3 has 16 amino acids. V trimming: 8 bases; J trimming: 2 bases; junction bases outside the gene matches: 11. The CDR3 is CASGSGGSIFTDTQYF. CDR3 nucleotides: TGTGCCAGTGGAAGCGGGGGGAGCATCTTCACAGATACGCAGTATTTT.

This clonotype occurred many times. V is TRBV28 and J is TRBJ2-1, with unresolved D. This CDR3 comprises 16 residues. Germline CDR1 is MDHEN and CDR2 is SYDVKM. V lost 5 bases and J lost 1, with 15 bases in between. CDR3 region: CASSPQVFRSYNEQFF. CDR3 nucleotides: TGTGCCAGCAGTCCCCAGGTGTTCAGGTCCTACAATGAGCAGTTCTTC.

The table lists this clonotype with many counts. This chain uses TRBV28 with TRBJ1-2; the match to TRBD1 covers 12 bases. The germline gives CDR1 MDHEN, CDR2 SYDVKM. V shed 6 bases, J shed 7 bases, and the junction held 12 bases outside the gene matches. This CDR3 comprises 16 residues. The CDR3, as DNA: TGTGCCAGCAGAAAAGCCGGGACAGGGGGCGTTTCTGGCTACACCTTC. Translated: CASRKAGTGGVSGYTF.

This clonotype was seen many times. The chain carries TRBV7-8 and TRBJ2-7; D not certain. CDR3 length: 14 amino acids. With 1 base removed from V and 2 bases from J, the gap between germline ends came to 9 bases. CDR1 is SGHVS, CDR2 FQNEAQ, per germline. CDR3: CASSLGPKTYEQYF. In DNA, the CDR3 is TGTGCCAGCAGCTTAGGCCCGAAAACCTACGAGCAGTACTTC.